The 8 T cell receptor beta chains in this list originate from one sample, sequenced in a study of blood T cell repertoires in COVID-19. Sequenced by immunoSEQ multiplex PCR; TCRdb stores in-frame clones only, minus some. The repertoire has 190,000 or so clones, approximately 86% of them found once; the top ten carry less than 3.5%. Material for sequencing was peripheral blood. Receptors were obtained from a woman under 40 with active or convalescent COVID-19.

The V and J genes are TRBV7-9 and TRBJ2-5; 7 positions agree with TRBD2. Germline CDR1 and CDR2: SEHNR and FQNEAQ (reference sequence). The trim removed 5 bases at V and 4 bases at J, leaving 10 bases unmatched. The CDR3 runs to 15 residues. CDR3 in amino acids: CASSAGERGGETQYF. DNA of the CDR3: TGTGCCAGCAGCGCCGGCGAGCGGGGTGGAGAGACCCAGTACTTC.

V and J are TRBV30 and TRBJ1-2; the match to TRBD1 covers 9 bases. Trimming at V came to 0 bases and at J to 3 bases, leaving 5 bases not matched to a gene. CDR3 length: 15 residues. The germline CDR1 and CDR2 sequences are GTSNPN and SVGIG (reference sequence). The CDR3 region is CAWSVPTGGDYGYTF. As DNA, the CDR3 is TGTGCCTGGAGTGTCCCGACAGGGGGGGACTATGGCTACACCTTC.

In its sample, this clone was seen once. The genes are TRBV28 and TRBJ2-1; D is possibly TRBD2 (5 bases). Per germline, CDR1 MDHEN and CDR2 SYDVKM. There are 15 residues in the CDR3. Between the trimmed V and J ends, which lost 2 bases and 7 bases, there was a span of 15 bases. This chain's CDR3 is CASSLTRRRQNEQFF. The CDR3 DNA follows: TGTGCCAGCAGTTTAACTAGGCGTAGGCAGAATGAGCAGTTCTTC.

V is TRBV10-2 and J is TRBJ1-2; 9 bases agree with TRBD1. Germline CDR1 WSHSY, CDR2 SAAADI. With 4 bases clipped from V and 7 bases from J, the junction kept 4 bases outside the gene matches. The CDR3 totals 13 residues. The CDR3 spells CASSGDREFGYTF. Written as DNA, the CDR3 is TGCGCCAGCAGTGGGGACAGGGAATTTGGCTACACCTTC.

This chain links TRBV11-2 with TRBJ2-3, with TRBD2 matching over 10 bases. CDR1 is SGHAT and CDR2 is FQNNGV in the germline V gene. This CDR3 has 17 amino acids. V lost 5 bases to trimming and J lost 1 base; unmatched junction nucleotides: 9. The CDR3, as DNA: TGTGCCAGCAGCCCCTCCGGGACTAGCGTGGGCACAGATACGCAGTATTTT. Encoded protein: CASSPSGTSVGTDTQYF.

The chain recombines TRBV7-9 with TRBJ1-5; 8 nucleotides align to TRBD1. The germline V gene encodes CDR1 SEHNR and CDR2 FQNEAQ (reference sequence). The trim removed 5 bases at V and 9 bases at J, leaving 12 bases unmatched. This CDR3 has 15 residues. CDR3 region: CASSAGQGIFPPQHF. CDR3 in DNA: TGTGCCAGCAGCGCCGGACAGGGCATTTTTCCGCCCCAGCATTTT.

The chain links TRBV28 to TRBJ1-5; D is uncertain. Trimming pared 4 bases from V and 5 bases from J, leaving 9 bases between. The germline V gene has CDR1 MDHEN and CDR2 SYDVKM. This CDR3 has 13 amino acids. The CDR3 is CASSYGVHQPQHF. The CDR3 DNA follows: TGTGCCAGCAGTTACGGGGTCCATCAGCCCCAGCATTTT. The full variable domain, completed using reference TRBV28 and TRBJ1-5, is DVKVTQSSRYLVKRTGEKVFLECVQDMDHENMFWYRQDPGLGLRLIYFSYDVKMKEKGDIPEGYSVSREKKERFSLILESASTNQTSMYLCASSYGVHQPQHFGDGTRLSIL.

The rearrangement joins TRBV28 to TRBJ1-2; D not certain. The CDR3 has 13 amino acids. CDR1 and CDR2 (germline): MDHEN, SYDVKM. Trimming took 3 bases from V and 1 from J, leaving 6 bases between them. This CDR3 reads CASSFTDNYGYTF. CDR3 coding DNA: TGTGCCAGCAGTTTTACAGATAACTATGGCTACACCTTC.